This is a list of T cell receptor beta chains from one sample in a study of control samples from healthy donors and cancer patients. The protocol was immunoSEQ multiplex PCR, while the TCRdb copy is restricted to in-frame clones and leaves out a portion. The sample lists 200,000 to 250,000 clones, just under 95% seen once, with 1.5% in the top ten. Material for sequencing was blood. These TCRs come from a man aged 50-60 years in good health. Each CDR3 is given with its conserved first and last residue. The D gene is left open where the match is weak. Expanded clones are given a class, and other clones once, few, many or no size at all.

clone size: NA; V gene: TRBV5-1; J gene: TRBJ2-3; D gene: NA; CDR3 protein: CASSPGPGYSTDTQYF; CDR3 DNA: TGCGCCAGCAGCCCGGGACCGGGGTACTCCACAGATACGCAGTATTTT
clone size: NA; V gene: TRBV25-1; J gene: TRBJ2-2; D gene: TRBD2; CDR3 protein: CASTSREGPSPGELFF; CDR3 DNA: TGTGCCAGCACCTCACGGGAGGGGCCCAGCCCCGGGGAGCTGTTTTTT
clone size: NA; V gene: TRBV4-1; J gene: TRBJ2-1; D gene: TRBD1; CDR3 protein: CASSQRKDRGTNSYNEQFF; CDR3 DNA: TGCGCCAGCAGCCAACGGAAAGACAGGGGGACGAACTCCTACAATGAGCAGTTCTTC
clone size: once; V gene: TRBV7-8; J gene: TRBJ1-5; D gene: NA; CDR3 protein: CASSSRGGLGNQPQHF; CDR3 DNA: TGTGCCAGCAGCTCTCGGGGAGGATTGGGCAATCAGCCCCAGCATTTT
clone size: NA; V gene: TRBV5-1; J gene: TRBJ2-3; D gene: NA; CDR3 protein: CASSLPRESTDTQYF; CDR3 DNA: TGCGCCAGCAGCTTGCCCAGGGAGAGCACAGATACGCAGTATTTT
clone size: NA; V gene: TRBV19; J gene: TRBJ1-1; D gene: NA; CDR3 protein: CASSPVRAAEAFF; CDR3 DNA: TGTGCCAGTAGCCCTGTCCGGGCTGCCGAAGCTTTCTTT
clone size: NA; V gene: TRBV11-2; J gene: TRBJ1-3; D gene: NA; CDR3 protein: CASSLDRGMGHYLVRNTIYF; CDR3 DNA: TGTGCCAGCAGCTTAGATCGGGGAATGGGACACTACTTGGTAAGAAACACCATATATTTT
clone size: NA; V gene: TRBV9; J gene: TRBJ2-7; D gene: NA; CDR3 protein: CASSVDPTSTGNEQYF; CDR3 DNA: TGTGCCAGCAGCGTAGACCCAACTAGTACAGGGAACGAGCAGTACTTC
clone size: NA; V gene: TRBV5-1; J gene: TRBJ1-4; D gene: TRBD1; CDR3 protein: CASSTDRGGELFF; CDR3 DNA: TGCGCCAGCAGCACAGACAGGGGGGGAGAACTGTTTTTT
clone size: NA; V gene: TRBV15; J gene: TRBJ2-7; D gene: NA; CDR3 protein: CATSRERYSTKSYEQYF; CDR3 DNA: TGTGCCACCAGCAGAGAGAGGTACAGCACTAAATCCTACGAGCAGTACTTC
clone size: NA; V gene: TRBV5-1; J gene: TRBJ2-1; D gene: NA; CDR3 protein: CASTQEGYNEQFF; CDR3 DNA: TGCGCCAGCACCCAGGAGGGCTACAATGAGCAGTTCTTC
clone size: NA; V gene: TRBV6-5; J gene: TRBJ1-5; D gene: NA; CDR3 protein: CASSPGPQVGQPQHF; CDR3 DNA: TGTGCCAGCAGCCCAGGACCCCAAGTAGGGCAGCCCCAGCATTTT
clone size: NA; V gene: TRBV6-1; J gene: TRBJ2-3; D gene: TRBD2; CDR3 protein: CASSGASGGTISTDTQYF; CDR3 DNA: TGTGCCAGCAGTGGGGCTAGCGGGGGGACTATTAGCACAGATACGCAGTATTTT
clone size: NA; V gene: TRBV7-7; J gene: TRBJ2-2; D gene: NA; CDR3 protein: CASSGNGGELFF; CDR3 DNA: TGTGCCAGCAGCGGAAACGGGGGGGAGCTGTTTTTT
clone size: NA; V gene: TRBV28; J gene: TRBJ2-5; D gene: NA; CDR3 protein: CASSGPRAQYF; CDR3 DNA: TGTGCCAGCAGTGGCCCAAGGGCCCAGTACTTC
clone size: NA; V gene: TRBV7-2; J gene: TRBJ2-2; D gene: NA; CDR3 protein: CASSLGGAANTGELFF; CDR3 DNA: TGTGCCAGCAGCTTAGGGGGGGCTGCGAACACCGGGGAGCTGTTTTTT
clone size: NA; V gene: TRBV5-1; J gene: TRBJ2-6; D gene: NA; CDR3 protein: CASSFDRPVSGANVLTF; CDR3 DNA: TGCGCCAGCAGCTTTGACAGACCTGTCTCTGGGGCCAACGTCCTGACTTTC
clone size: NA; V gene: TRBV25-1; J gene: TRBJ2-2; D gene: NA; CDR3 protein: CASSEISPGELFF; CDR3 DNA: TGTGCCAGCAGTGAGATTAGCCCCGGGGAGCTGTTTTTT
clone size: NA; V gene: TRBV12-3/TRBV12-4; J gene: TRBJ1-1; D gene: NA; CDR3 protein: CASSLAAGYEAFF; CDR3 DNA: TGTGCCAGCAGTTTAGCGGCGGGGTATGAAGCTTTCTTT
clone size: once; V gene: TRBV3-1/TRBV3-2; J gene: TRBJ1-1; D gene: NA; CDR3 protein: CASSLGPGTNTEAFF; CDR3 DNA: TGTGCCAGCAGCCTCGGACCGGGGACGAACACTGAAGCTTTCTTT
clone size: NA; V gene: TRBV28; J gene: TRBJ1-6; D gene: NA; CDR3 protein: CASSPGRKYNSPLHF; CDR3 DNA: TGTGCCAGCAGTCCGGGACGGAAATATAATTCACCCCTCCACTTT
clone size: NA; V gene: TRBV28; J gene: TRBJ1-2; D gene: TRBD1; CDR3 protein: CASRLTGTDYGYTF; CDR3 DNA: TGTGCCAGCAGGCTTACCGGGACAGATTATGGCTACACCTTC
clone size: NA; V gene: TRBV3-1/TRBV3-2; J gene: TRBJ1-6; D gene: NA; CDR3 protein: CASSHRTYNSPLHF; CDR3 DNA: TGTGCCAGCAGCCATCGCACGTATAATTCACCCCTCCACTTT
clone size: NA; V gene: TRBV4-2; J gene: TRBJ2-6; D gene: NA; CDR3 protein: CASSLTRGTGANVLTF; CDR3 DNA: TGTGCCAGCAGCCTCACGCGGGGAACTGGGGCCAACGTCCTGACTTTC
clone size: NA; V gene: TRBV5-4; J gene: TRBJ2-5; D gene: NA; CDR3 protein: CASSSRHETQYF; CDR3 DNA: TGTGCCAGCAGCTCACGGCACGAGACCCAGTACTTC
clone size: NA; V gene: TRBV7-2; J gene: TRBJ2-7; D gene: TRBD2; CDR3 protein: CASSLAGSAYEQYF; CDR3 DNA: TGTGCCAGCAGCCTAGCGGGCTCGGCCTACGAGCAGTACTTC
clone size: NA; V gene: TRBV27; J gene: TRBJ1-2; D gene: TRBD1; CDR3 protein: CASRKTGSYGYTF; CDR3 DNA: TGTGCCAGCAGGAAGACAGGGTCCTATGGCTACACCTTC
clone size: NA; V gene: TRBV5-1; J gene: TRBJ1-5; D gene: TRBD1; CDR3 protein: CASRPGQGGGQPQHF; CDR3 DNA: TGCGCCAGCAGACCGGGACAGGGAGGCGGTCAGCCCCAGCATTTT
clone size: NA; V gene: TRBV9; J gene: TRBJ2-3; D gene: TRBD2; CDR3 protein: CASSGEAGGQDTQYF; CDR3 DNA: TGTGCCAGCAGCGGCGAGGCGGGGGGGCAAGATACGCAGTATTTT
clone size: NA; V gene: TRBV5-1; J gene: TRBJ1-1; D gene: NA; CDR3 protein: CASSPPGLGGNTEAFF; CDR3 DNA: TGCGCCAGCAGCCCCCCCGGGCTGGGGGGGAACACTGAAGCTTTCTTT
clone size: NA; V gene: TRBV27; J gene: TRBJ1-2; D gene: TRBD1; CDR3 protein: CASSLVGQGTYGYTF; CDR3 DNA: TGTGCCAGCAGTTTAGTGGGACAGGGGACCTATGGCTACACCTTC
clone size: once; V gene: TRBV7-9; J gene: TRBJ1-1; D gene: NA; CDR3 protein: CASTPAGLTEAFF; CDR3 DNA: TGTGCCAGCACCCCAGCGGGGCTCACTGAAGCTTTCTTT
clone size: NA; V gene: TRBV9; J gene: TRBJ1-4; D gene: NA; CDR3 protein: CASSVAAGDHNEKLFF; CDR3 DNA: TGTGCCAGCAGCGTAGCCGCAGGAGACCACAATGAAAAACTGTTTTTT
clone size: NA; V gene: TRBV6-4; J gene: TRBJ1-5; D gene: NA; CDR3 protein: CASHKWKNYSNQPQHF; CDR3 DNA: TGTGCCAGCCATAAATGGAAGAACTATAGCAATCAGCCCCAGCATTTT
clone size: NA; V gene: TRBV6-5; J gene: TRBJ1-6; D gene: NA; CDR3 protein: CASSFYGTESNSPLHF; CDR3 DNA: TGTGCCAGCAGTTTTTATGGGACCGAATCTAATTCACCCCTCCACTTT
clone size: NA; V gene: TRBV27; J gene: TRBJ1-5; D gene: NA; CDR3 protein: CASSLYGEWNQPQHF; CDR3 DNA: TGTGCCAGCAGTTTATACGGGGAATGGAATCAGCCCCAGCATTTT
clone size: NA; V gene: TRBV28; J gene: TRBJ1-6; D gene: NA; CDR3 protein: CASSFYAGKFSPLHF; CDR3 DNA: TGTGCCAGCAGTTTCTACGCAGGGAAGTTTTCACCCCTCCACTTT
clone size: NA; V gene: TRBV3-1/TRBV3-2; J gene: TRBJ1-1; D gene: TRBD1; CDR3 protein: CASSQDLPGQGTEAFF; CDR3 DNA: TGTGCCAGCAGCCAAGACCTCCCGGGACAGGGAACTGAAGCTTTCTTT
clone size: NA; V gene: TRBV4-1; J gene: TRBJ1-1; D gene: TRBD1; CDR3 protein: CASSQWGTGDTEAFF; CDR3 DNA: TGCGCCAGCAGCCAATGGGGGACAGGGGACACTGAAGCTTTCTTT
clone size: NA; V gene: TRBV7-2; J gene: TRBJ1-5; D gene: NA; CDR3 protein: CASSLEGTYSNQPQHF; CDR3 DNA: TGTGCCAGCAGCTTAGAGGGCACGTATAGCAATCAGCCCCAGCATTTT
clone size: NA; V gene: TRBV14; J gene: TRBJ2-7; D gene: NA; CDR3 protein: CASSQGIPGGILYEQYF; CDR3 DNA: TGTGCCAGCAGCCAAGGAATTCCCGGCGGTATTCTCTACGAGCAGTACTTC
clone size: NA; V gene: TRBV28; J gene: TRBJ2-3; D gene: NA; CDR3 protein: CASSLVFSTDTQYF; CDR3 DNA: TGTGCCAGCAGTTTGGTGTTTAGCACAGATACGCAGTATTTT
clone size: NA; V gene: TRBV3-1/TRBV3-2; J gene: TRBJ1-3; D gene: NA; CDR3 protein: CASSHRTARGNTIYF; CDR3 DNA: TGTGCCAGCAGCCACAGGACGGCTAGAGGAAACACCATATATTTT
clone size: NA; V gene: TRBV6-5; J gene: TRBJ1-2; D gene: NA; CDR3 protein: CASTGSYGYGYTF; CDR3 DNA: TGTGCCAGCACAGGGAGTTATGGCTATGGCTACACCTTC
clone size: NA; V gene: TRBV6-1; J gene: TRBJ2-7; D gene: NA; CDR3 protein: CASSGGWGHPYYEQYF; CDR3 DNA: TGTGCCAGCAGTGGAGGGTGGGGCCACCCCTACTACGAGCAGTACTTC